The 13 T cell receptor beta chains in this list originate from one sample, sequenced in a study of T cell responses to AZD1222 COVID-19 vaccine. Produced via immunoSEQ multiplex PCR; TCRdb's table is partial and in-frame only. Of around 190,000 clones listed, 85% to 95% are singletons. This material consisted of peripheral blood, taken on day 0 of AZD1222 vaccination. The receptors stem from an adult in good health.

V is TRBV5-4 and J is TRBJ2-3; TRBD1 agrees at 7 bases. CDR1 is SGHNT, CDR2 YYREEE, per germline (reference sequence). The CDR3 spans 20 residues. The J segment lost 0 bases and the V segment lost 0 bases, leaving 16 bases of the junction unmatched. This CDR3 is CASSLDTRSGGGTSTDTQYF. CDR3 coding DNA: TGTGCCAGCAGCTTGGATACACGGTCAGGGGGTGGAACTAGCACAGATACGCAGTATTTT.

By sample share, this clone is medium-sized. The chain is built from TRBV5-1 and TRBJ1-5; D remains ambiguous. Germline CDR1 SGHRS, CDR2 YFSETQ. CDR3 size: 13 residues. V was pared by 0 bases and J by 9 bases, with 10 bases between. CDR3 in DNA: TGCGCCAGCAGCTTGGAGGGCGAGAGGCCCCAGCATTTT. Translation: CASSLEGERPQHF.

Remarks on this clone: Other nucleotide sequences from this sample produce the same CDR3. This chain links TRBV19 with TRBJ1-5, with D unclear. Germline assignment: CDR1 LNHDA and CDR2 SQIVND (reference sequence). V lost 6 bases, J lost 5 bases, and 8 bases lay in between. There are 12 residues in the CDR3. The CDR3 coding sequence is TGTGCCAGTAGGGACGGCGATCAGCCCCAGCATTTT. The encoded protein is CASRDGDQPQHF.

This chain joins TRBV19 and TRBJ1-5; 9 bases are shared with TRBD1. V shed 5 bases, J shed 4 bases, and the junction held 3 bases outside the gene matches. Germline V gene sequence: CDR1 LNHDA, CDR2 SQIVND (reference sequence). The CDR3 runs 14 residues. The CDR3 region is CASSGDRGNQPQHF. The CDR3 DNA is TGTGCCAGTAGTGGAGACAGGGGGAATCAGCCCCAGCATTTT.

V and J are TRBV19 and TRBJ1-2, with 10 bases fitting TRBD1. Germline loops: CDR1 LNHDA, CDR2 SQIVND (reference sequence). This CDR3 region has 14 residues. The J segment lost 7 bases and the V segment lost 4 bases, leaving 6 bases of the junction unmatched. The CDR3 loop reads CASSRRDRGFGYTF. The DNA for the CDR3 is TGTGCCAGTAGTAGGCGGGACAGGGGATTTGGCTACACCTTC.

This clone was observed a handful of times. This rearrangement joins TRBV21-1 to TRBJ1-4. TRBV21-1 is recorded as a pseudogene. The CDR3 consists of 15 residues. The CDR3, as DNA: TGTGCCAGCAGCAAAAGGTATCGGTCCAATGAAAAACTGTTTTTT. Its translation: CASSKRYRSNEKLFF.

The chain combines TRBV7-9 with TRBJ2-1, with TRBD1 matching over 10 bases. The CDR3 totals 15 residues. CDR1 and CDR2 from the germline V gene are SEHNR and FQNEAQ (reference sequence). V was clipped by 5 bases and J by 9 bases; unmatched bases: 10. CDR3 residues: CASSLYRDRGPEQFF. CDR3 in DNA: TGTGCCAGCAGCCTCTACCGGGACAGGGGACCTGAGCAGTTCTTC.

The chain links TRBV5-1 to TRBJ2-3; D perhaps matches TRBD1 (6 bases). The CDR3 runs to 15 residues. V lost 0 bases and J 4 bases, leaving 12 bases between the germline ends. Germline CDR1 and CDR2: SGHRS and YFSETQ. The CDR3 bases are TGCGCCAGCAGCTTGGCCAGGGGAGACGCAGATACGCAGTATTTT. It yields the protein CASSLARGDADTQYF.

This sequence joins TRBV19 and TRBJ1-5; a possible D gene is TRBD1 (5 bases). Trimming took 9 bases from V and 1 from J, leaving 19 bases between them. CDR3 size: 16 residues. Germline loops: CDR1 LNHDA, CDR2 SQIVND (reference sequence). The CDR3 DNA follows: TGTGCCAGCATGAAAGGGCCGGGACCGAGCAATCAGCCCCAGCATTTT. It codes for CASMKGPGPSNQPQHF.

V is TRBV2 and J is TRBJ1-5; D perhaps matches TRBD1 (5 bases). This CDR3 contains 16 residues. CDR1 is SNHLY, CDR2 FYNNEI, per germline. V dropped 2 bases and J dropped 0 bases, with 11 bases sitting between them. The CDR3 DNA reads TGTGCCAGCAGTGAATTGACAGTCTATAGCAATCAGCCCCAGCATTTT. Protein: CASSELTVYSNQPQHF. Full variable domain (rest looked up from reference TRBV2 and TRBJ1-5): EPEVTQTPSHQVTQMGQEVILRCVPISNHLYFYWYRQILGQKVEFLVSFYNNEISEKSEIFDDQFSVERPDGSNFTLKIRSTKLEDSAMYFCASSELTVYSNQPQHFGDGTRLSIL.

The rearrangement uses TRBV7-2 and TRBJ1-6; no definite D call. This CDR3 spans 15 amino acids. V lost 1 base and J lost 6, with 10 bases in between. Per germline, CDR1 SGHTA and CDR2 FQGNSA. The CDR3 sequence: CASSLVPPPNSPLHF. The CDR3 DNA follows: TGTGCCAGCAGCTTAGTACCACCCCCTAATTCACCCCTCCACTTT. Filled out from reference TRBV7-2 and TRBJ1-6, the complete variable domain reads GAGVSQSPSNKVTEKGKDVELRCDPISGHTALYWYRQSLGQGLEFLIYFQGNSAPDKSGLPSDRFSAERTGGSVSTLTIQRTQQEDSAVYLCASSLVPPPNSPLHFGNGTRLTVT.

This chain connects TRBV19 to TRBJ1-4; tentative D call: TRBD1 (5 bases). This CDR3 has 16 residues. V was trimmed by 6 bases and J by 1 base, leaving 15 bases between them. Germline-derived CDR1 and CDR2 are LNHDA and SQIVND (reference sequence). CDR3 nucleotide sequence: TGTGCCAGTAGCACCCCCGCTAGGGGAACTAATGAAAAACTGTTTTTT. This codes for CASSTPARGTNEKLFF.

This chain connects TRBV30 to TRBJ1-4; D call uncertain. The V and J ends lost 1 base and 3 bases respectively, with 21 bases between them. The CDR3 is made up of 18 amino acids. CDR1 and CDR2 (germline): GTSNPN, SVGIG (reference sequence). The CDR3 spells CAWSGLWQWESSNEKLFF. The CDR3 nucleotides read TGTGCCTGGAGTGGGTTATGGCAGTGGGAAAGTTCTAATGAAAAACTGTTTTTT.